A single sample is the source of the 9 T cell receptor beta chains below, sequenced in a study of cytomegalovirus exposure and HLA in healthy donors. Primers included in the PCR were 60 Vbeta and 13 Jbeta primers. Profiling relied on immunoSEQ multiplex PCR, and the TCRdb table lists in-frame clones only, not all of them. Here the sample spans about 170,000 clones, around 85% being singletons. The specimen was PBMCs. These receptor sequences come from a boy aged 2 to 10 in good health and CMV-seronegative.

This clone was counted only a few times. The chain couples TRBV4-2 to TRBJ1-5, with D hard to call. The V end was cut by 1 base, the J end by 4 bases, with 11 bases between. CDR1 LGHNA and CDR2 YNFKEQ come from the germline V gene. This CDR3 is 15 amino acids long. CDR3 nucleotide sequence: TGTGCCAGCAGCCAAGCTGAGGGAGAAAATCAGCCCCAGCATTTT. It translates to CASSQAEGENQPQHF.

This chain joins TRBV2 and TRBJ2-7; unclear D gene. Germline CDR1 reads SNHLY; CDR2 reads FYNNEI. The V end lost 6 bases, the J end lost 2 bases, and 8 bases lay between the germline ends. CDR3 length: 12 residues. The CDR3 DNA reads TGTGCCAGCAGGCAGAGGACCTACGAGCAGTACTTC. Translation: CASRQRTYEQYF.

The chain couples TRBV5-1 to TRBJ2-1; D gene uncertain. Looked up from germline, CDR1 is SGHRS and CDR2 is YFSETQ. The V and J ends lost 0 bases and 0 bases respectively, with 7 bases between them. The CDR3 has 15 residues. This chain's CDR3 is CASSLDSPSYNEQFF. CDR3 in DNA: TGCGCCAGCAGCTTGGACAGCCCCTCCTACAATGAGCAGTTCTTC.

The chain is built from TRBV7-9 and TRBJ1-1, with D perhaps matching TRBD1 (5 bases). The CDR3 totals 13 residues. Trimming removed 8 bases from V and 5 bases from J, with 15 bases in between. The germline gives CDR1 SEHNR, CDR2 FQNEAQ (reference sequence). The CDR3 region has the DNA TGTGCCAGCTCGATCGACGGGGGGACTGAAGCTTTCTTT. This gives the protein CASSIDGGTEAFF.

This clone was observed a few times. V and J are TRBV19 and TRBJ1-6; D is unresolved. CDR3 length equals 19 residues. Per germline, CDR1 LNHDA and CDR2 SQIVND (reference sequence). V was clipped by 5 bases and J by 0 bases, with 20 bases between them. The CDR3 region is CASSDMGPGISSYNSPLHF. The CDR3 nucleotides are TGTGCCAGTAGTGATATGGGTCCAGGAATCAGCTCCTATAATTCACCCCTCCACTTT.

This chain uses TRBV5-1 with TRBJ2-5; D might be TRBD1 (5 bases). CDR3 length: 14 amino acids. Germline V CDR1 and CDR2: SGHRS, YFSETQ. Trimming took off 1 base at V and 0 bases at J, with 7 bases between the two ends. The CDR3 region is CASSLSRDQETQYF. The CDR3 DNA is TGCGCCAGCAGCTTGAGCAGGGACCAAGAGACCCAGTACTTC.

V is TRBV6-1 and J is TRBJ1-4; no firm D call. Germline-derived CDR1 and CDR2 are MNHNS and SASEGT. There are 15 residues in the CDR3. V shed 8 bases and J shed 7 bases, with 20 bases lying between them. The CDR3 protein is CASVPIGSAGEKLFF. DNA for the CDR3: TGTGCCAGCGTTCCGATTGGGTCGGCAGGTGAAAAACTGTTTTTT.

The DNA for the CDR3 is TGTGCCAGCAGAGCTCTTAGGACTAGCGGGAGAAGGTCCTACAATGAGCAGTTCTTC. Its translation is CASRALRTSGRRSYNEQFF. The V call is TRBV7-6, the J call TRBJ2-1, with TRBD2 matching 13 bases. The J segment lost 1 base and the V segment lost 6 bases, leaving 12 bases of the junction unmatched. CDR1 is SGHVS, CDR2 FNYEAQ, per germline. This CDR3 is built from 19 residues.

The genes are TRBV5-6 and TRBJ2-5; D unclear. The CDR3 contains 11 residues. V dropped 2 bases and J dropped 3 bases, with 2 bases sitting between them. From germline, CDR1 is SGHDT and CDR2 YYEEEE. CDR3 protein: CASSFKETQYF. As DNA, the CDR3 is TGTGCCAGCAGCTTCAAAGAGACCCAGTACTTC.